One and the same sample provided the 23 T cell receptor beta chains below, sequenced in a study of cytotoxic CD8 clonotypes in ibrutinib-treated CLL. Sequencing was performed with immunoSEQ multiplex PCR; in TCRdb, only in-frame clones are kept and a portion is missing. The sample contains 150,000 to 200,000 clones, roughly 90% of which appear only once. Sequenced here: PBMCs, sampled at disease progression, from a patient treated with ibrutinib. The receptors originated from a human donor with chronic lymphocytic leukemia.

The rearrangement links TRBV10-2 to TRBJ2-7, with D perhaps given as TRBD1 or TRBD2 (5 bases each). Germline loops: CDR1 WSHSY, CDR2 SAAADI. V dropped 7 bases and J dropped 3 bases, with 13 bases sitting between them. The CDR3 contains 13 residues. The CDR3 DNA sequence: TGCGCCAGCACCCCCGGGACGATCTACGAGCAGTACTTC. It specifies CASTPGTIYEQYF.

The chain uses TRBV5-6 and TRBJ2-2; maybe TRBD2 (6 bases). CDR1 SGHDT and CDR2 YYEEEE come from the germline V gene. There are 14 residues in the CDR3. V was clipped by 4 bases and J by 5 bases, with 12 bases between them. The CDR3 spells CASSPRTITGELFF. CDR3 nucleotides: TGTGCCAGCAGCCCTCGGACTATTACCGGGGAGCTGTTTTTT. Based on the CDR3 plus reference TRBV5-6 and TRBJ2-2, the full variable domain is DAGVTQSPTHLIKTRGQQVTLRCSPKSGHDTVSWYQQALGQGPQFIFQYYEEEERQRGNFPDRFSGHQFPNYSSELNVNALLLGDSALYLCASSPRTITGELFFGEGSRLTVL.

V usage is TRBV5-6 and J usage is TRBJ2-7; 10 positions match TRBD1. Trimming at V came to 4 bases and at J to 3 bases, leaving 13 bases not matched to a gene. Germline assignment: CDR1 SGHDT and CDR2 YYEEEE. The CDR3 loop spans 17 amino acids. In DNA form, the CDR3 reads TGTGCCAGCAGCCCCTCCTTCCGGGACAGGGGTCACTACGAGCAGTACTTC. Residues: CASSPSFRDRGHYEQYF.

The chain combines TRBV6-1 with TRBJ2-3, with 9 bases identical to TRBD2. Germline values: CDR1 MNHNS, CDR2 SASEGT. Germline trimming cut 0 bases from V and 7 bases from J; bases unmatched to any gene: 11. This CDR3 is 17 amino acids long. Here the CDR3 DNA reads TGTGCCAGCAGTGAAGCGCGGCTAGCGGGGTCCGGGTATACGCAGTATTTT. The encoded protein is CASSEARLAGSGYTQYF.

V gene TRBV2 combines with J gene TRBJ2-2, with TRBD1 identical over 7 bases. V gave up 7 bases and J gave up 7 bases; unmatched junction bases: 6. Germline V lookup: CDR1 SNHLY, CDR2 FYNNEI. This CDR3 has 13 residues. CDR3 amino acids: CASKGQEVGELFF. The CDR3 bases are TGTGCCAGCAAAGGACAGGAGGTCGGGGAGCTGTTTTTT.

This rearrangement joins TRBV19 to TRBJ2-1; D ambiguous. This CDR3 has 13 residues. Trimming cost V 3 bases and J 5 bases, with 8 bases left between them. Germline CDR1 is LNHDA and CDR2 is SQIVND (reference sequence). The CDR3 DNA reads as TGTGCCAGTAGTATTTACGGTAACAATGAGCAGTTCTTC. Residues: CASSIYGNNEQFF.

The chain employs TRBV30 and TRBJ2-1; TRBD2 matches at 14 bases. V trimming: 2 bases; J trimming: 7 bases; junction bases outside the gene matches: 7. CDR1 is GTSNPN and CDR2 is SVGIG in the germline V gene (reference sequence). The CDR3 is 16 amino acids. DNA for the CDR3: TGTGCCTGGAGTTTAGGGACTAGCGGGAGTAGAAATGAGCAGTTCTTC. This gives the protein CAWSLGTSGSRNEQFF.

The gene calls are TRBV5-1 and TRBJ2-1; 9 bases are shared with TRBD1. This CDR3 contains 15 residues. V trimming: 4 bases; J trimming: 4 bases; junction bases outside the gene matches: 6. The germline CDR1 and CDR2 sequences are SGHRS and YFSETQ. The CDR3 region is CASSPGQGPYNEQFF. CDR3 bases: TGCGCCAGCAGCCCGGGACAGGGACCTTACAATGAGCAGTTCTTC. Filled out from reference TRBV5-1 and TRBJ2-1, the complete variable domain reads KAGVTQTPRYLIKTRGQQVTLSCSPISGHRSVSWYQQTPGQGLQFLFEYFSETQRNKGNFPGRFSGRQFSNSRSEMNVSTLELGDSALYLCASSPGQGPYNEQFFGPGTRLTVL.

This chain links TRBV6-1 with TRBJ2-2, with 9 positions matching TRBD2. Per the germline V gene, CDR1 is MNHNS and CDR2 is SASEGT. The CDR3 spans 17 residues. The V gene end was trimmed by 3 bases and the J gene end by 2 bases; junction bases not matched to a gene: 7. CDR3 nucleotides: TGTGCCAGCAGTGAGTGGGGGCTAGCGGGAAACACCGGGGAGCTGTTTTTT. The encoded protein is CASSEWGLAGNTGELFF.

Only one count was recorded for this clone. V and J are TRBV28 and TRBJ2-3; D may be TRBD1 (6 bases). V lost 1 base to trimming and J lost 6 bases, with 17 bases between them. Germline V gene lookup returns CDR1 MDHEN and CDR2 SYDVKM. The CDR3 spans 16 residues. The CDR3: CASSLLGRGRSDTQYF. CDR3 nucleotides: TGTGCCAGCAGTTTATTAGGCAGGGGAAGGTCGGATACGCAGTATTTT.

J is TRBJ2-7 and V is TRBV6-5, with D maybe TRBD1 (6 bases). The V end lost 2 bases, the J end lost 4 bases, and 12 bases lay between the germline ends. Germline-derived CDR1 and CDR2 are MNHEY and SVGAGI. CDR3 length: 14 amino acids. CDR3 DNA sequence: TGTGCCAGCAGTTACGACAGGTTCGGGTACGAGCAGTACTTC. This codes for CASSYDRFGYEQYF.

The CDR3 DNA sequence: TGTGCCAGCAGCCTCGGCCGTGCAGGGGGTAGTCATGGCTACACCTTC. It encodes CASSLGRAGGSHGYTF. The rearrangement joins TRBV28 to TRBJ1-2; 7 bases line up with TRBD1. The CDR3 covers 16 residues. The germline gives CDR1 MDHEN, CDR2 SYDVKM. V trimming: 6 bases; J trimming: 6 bases; junction bases outside the gene matches: 16.

The chain carries TRBV5-1 and TRBJ2-3; 10 positions agree with TRBD2. Trimming at V came to 4 bases and at J to 3 bases, leaving 5 bases not matched to a gene. CDR3 length equals 15 residues. The germline gives CDR1 SGHRS, CDR2 YFSETQ. CDR3 in amino acids: CASSIAGGWTDTQYF. CDR3 sequence (DNA): TGCGCCAGCAGCATAGCGGGAGGATGGACAGATACGCAGTATTTT.

The chain is built from TRBV6-4 and TRBJ2-1; no definite D call. The germline V gene has CDR1 MRHNA and CDR2 SNTAGT. The CDR3 spans 12 residues. Trimming shortened V by 3 bases and J by 7 bases, and 7 bases separated the two germline ends. The CDR3, as DNA: TGTGCCAGCAGTGATTCCAGGAATGAGCAGTTCTTC. Its translation: CASSDSRNEQFF.

CDR3 loop: CASSVAAKITSTDTQYF. The CDR3 region has the DNA TGTGCCAGCAGCGTAGCTGCAAAAATTACTAGCACAGATACGCAGTATTTT. V is TRBV9 and J is TRBJ2-3; D is unclear. Trimming left V 0 bases short and J 0 bases short, with 14 bases between. The CDR3 has 17 amino acids. Germline CDR1 SGDLS, CDR2 YYNGEE.

The V gene is TRBV15, the J gene TRBJ2-7, with 12 bases fitting TRBD2. The V gene's germline CDR1 is LNHNV and CDR2 YYDKDF (reference sequence). The CDR3 spans 16 residues. V was pared by 2 bases and J by 4 bases, with 6 bases of the junction left unmatched. The chain's CDR3 is CATSRPGTSGRYEQYF. The CDR3 DNA reads as TGTGCCACCAGCAGACCTGGGACTAGCGGGCGGTACGAGCAGTACTTC.

V is TRBV6-6 and J is TRBJ1-1; 7 bases are a match to TRBD1. The V gene's germline CDR1 is MNHNY and CDR2 SVGAGI (reference sequence). With V trimmed by 5 bases and J by 7 bases, 4 bases remained unmatched. CDR3 length: 12 amino acids. CDR3 coding DNA: TGTGCCAGCAGTCAGGGACAGCGTGAAGCTTTCTTT. Protein: CASSQGQREAFF.

This clone was observed a few times. The genes are TRBV28 and TRBJ2-3; the D is unclear. Trimming shortened V by 8 bases and J by 6 bases, and 9 bases separated the two germline ends. CDR1 MDHEN and CDR2 SYDVKM come from the germline V gene. CDR3 size: 11 residues. The CDR3 loop reads CASAVTDTQYF. The DNA of the CDR3 is TGTGCCAGCGCCGTAACGGATACGCAGTATTTT.

This clone has a single count. The chain is built from TRBV11-3 and TRBJ2-2, with 10 bases aligning to TRBD2. This CDR3 region has 14 residues. Germline CDR1 and CDR2: SGHNT and YENEEA. With V trimmed by 6 bases and J by 6 bases, 4 bases remained unmatched. CDR3 region: CASSRLAGAGELFF. The DNA for the CDR3 is TGTGCCAGCAGTCGTCTAGCGGGAGCCGGGGAGCTGTTTTTT.

The chain couples TRBV9 to TRBJ2-3; 15 bases map to TRBD2. This CDR3 has 18 residues. Looked up from germline, CDR1 is SGDLS and CDR2 is YYNGEE. The V gene end was trimmed by 3 bases and the J gene end by 4 bases; junction bases not matched to a gene: 9. CDR3 DNA: TGTGCCAGCAGCGGATCGGGACTAGCGGGGGGAGCCCCAGATACGCAGTATTTT. This translates into CASSGSGLAGGAPDTQYF.

This chain connects TRBV10-3 to TRBJ2-4; 11 nucleotides line up with TRBD2. V shed 0 bases, J shed 6 bases, and the junction held 4 bases outside the gene matches. Germline V CDR1 and CDR2: ENHRY, SYGVKD. The CDR3 totals 16 residues. The CDR3 is CAISESTSGTRNIQYF. For the CDR3, the DNA is TGTGCCATCAGTGAGTCGACTAGCGGGACACGAAACATTCAGTACTTC.

The chain recombines TRBV7-9 with TRBJ1-1; D is ambiguous. The germline V gene encodes CDR1 SEHNR and CDR2 FQNEAQ (reference sequence). Trimming pared 1 base from V and 1 base from J, leaving 7 bases between. The CDR3 contains 14 residues. CDR3 loop: CASSLGQENTEAFF. CDR3 in DNA: TGTGCCAGCAGCTTAGGCCAGGAGAACACTGAAGCTTTCTTT.

The J gene is TRBJ2-3, the V gene TRBV27; 11 bases are shared with TRBD2. The CDR3 spans 17 residues. In germline, CDR1 is MNHEY, CDR2 SMNVEV (reference sequence). The V gene end was trimmed by 4 bases and the J gene end by 4 bases; junction bases not matched to a gene: 10. CDR3 coding DNA: TGTGCCAGCAGTTCCCCAGGACTAGCGGGTCCCCCAGATACGCAGTATTTT. Translation: CASSSPGLAGPPDTQYF.